This T cell receptor beta chain was profiled in a study of T cell repertoires in cytomegalovirus infection. Looking at the study overall: CMV infection together with matching HLA type was indicated by public TCR beta signatures. Study-wide results and caveats: Public TCR beta family frequency separated CMV-and-HLA carriers, including in an independent cohort. HLA-C-restricted CMV-specific TCR beta clonotypes prevailed in the ex vivo response.

TCRdb analysed the reads with MiXCR anew, one entry per CDR3 protein. The table records about 740,000 distinct CDR3 sequences, 35% to 45% of them present only once. In regard to this clonotype: No antigen is known for it.

The origin of this receptor is a human donor in good health (CMV status not recorded). Some clones in this sample may be carry-over from other donors' samples. Material for sequencing was PBMCs.

In DNA form, the CDR3 reads TGTGCCAGCACCGGGACTGAGGTACATGAGCAGTTCTTC. Its protein product is CASTGTEVHEQFF. The rearrangement uses TRBV7-9 and TRBJ2-1; maybe TRBD2 (6 bases). The CDR3 contains 13 residues. The V and J ends lost 7 bases and 8 bases respectively, with 15 bases between them. CDR1 is SEHNR, CDR2 FQNEAQ, per germline (reference sequence).